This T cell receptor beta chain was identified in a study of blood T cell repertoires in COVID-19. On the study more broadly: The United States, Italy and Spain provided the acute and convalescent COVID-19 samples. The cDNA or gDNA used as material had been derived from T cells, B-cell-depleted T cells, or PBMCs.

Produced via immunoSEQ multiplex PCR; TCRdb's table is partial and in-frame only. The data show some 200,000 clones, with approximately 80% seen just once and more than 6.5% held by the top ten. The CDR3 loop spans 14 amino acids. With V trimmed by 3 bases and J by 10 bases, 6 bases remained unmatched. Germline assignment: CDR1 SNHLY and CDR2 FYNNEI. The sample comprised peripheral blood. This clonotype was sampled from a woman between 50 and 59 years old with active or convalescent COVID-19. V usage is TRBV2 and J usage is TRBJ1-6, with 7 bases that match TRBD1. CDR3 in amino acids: CASSDQGGLSPLHF. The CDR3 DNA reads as TGTGCCAGCAGTGATCAGGGGGGCCTATCACCCCTCCACTTT.